This T cell receptor (beta chain) was captured by sequencing in a study of cytomegalovirus exposure and HLA in healthy donors. General study findings and limits: Generally TCR sequences proved uncommon, though certain public TCRs appeared in numerous donors. When the data were analyzed later, several of the most significant clusters appeared to be linked to common viral pathogens.

This clone turned up a few times. Its antigen is currently unknown. Amplification used 60 Vbeta primers and 13 Jbeta primers. Repertoires were generated with immunoSEQ multiplex PCR, while TCRdb's copy carries only in-frame clones and drops some. The sample yields some 99,000 clones, roughly two thirds seen once. The CDR3 sequence is 14 residues long. CDR1 and CDR2 (germline): MNHEY, SMNVEV (reference sequence). V gave up 8 bases and J gave up 2 bases; unmatched junction bases: 4. Sequenced material: PBMCs. The V gene is TRBV27, the J gene TRBJ1-4, with 8 bases aligning to TRBD1. The receptor was isolated from a female donor in good health and CMV-seronegative. DNA for the CDR3: TGTGCCAGCGGGACAGGCGGGACTAATGAAAAACTGTTTTTT. It encodes CASGTGGTNEKLFF.